The T cell receptor beta chain described here comes from a study of PD-L1 blockade in urothelial cancer. Study as a whole: About 90% of the 29 patients were males with bladder-origin urothelial cancer.

The V and J ends lost 5 bases and 7 bases, in that order; junction bases with no gene match: 9. The CDR3 totals 14 residues. Germline assignment: CDR1 GTSNPN and CDR2 SVGIG (reference sequence). TCR analog templates of synthetic origin were spiked into each PCR. Generated by immunoSEQ multiplex PCR, the TCRdb table keeps only in-frame clones and is missing some. The data show tens of thousands of clones, roughly 86% seen once. Overall study results and limits: Blood clones associated with the tumor expanded more at 3 weeks in durable-benefit patients.

Points on this clone: Antigen unknown.

Patients were diagnosed with urothelial carcinoma, either locally advanced or metastatic. This clonotype originated in a man in his 70s with urothelial cancer. The chain recombines TRBV30 with TRBJ2-1, with 9 positions matching TRBD1. The sample consisted of PBMCs, taken around atezolizumab (anti-PD-L1) treatment. The CDR3 DNA sequence: TGTGCCTGGGCACAGGGGGCGAAGGGGAATGAGCAGTTCTTC. Translating it yields CAWAQGAKGNEQFF.